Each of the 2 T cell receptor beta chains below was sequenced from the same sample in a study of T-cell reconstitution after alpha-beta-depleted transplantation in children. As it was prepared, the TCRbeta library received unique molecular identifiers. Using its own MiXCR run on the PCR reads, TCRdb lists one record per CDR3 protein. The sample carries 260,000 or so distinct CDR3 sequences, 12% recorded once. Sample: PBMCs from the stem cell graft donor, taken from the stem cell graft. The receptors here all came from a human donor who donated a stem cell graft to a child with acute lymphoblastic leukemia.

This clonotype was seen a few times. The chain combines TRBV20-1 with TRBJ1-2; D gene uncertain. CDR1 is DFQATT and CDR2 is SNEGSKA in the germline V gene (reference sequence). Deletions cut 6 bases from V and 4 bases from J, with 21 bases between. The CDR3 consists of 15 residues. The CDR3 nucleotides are TGCAGTGCAGAACCCCGGGAAGGGCCTGGCTATGGCTACACCTTC. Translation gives CSAEPREGPGYGYTF.

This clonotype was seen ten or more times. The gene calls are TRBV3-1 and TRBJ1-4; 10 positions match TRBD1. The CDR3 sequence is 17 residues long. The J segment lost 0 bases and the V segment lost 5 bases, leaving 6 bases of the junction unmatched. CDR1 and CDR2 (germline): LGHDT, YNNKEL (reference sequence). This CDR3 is CASSFRDRGATNEKLFF. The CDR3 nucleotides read TGTGCCAGCAGCTTCCGGGACAGGGGAGCAACTAATGAAAAACTGTTTTTT.